The 28 T cell receptor beta chains in this list originate from one sample, sequenced in a study of cytomegalovirus exposure and HLA in healthy donors. PCR involved 60 Vbeta and 13 Jbeta primers. The data were produced by immunoSEQ multiplex PCR, yet TCRdb's version contains in-frame clones alone and is incomplete. The sample includes about 76,000 clones, 60% to 75% seen only once; the top ten take more than 15%. Sequences were obtained from PBMCs. Source of these receptors: a woman aged 40 to 49 in good health and CMV-seropositive.

Worth noting for this clone: At one of its ends the junction is not consistent with the germline gene, which may arise from a read error. The V and J genes are TRBV4-3 and TRBJ2-5, with D maybe TRBD2 (6 bases). The V gene's germline CDR1 is LGHNA and CDR2 YSLEER. The CDR3 has 15 amino acids. The CDR3 here is CASNQAGAGQETQYF. CDR3 nucleotide sequence: TGCGCCAGCAACCAAGCCGGTGCGGGGCAAGAGACCCAGTACTTC.

Notes on this clone: Other DNA sequences within the sample encode an identical CDR3. The chain has TRBV2 and TRBJ1-5; D ambiguous. V lost 3 bases, J lost 9 bases, and 9 bases lay in between. The CDR3 length is 12 residues. Germline CDR1 SNHLY, CDR2 FYNNEI. The CDR3 reads CASSEPERPQHF. The CDR3 nucleotides read TGTGCCAGCAGTGAGCCCGAGCGGCCCCAGCATTTT.

This clone came up once. V gene TRBV6-5 combines with J gene TRBJ1-1; possible D gene TRBD1, 6 bases. This CDR3 comprises 12 residues. Germline CDR1 reads MNHEY; CDR2 reads SVGAGI. V gave up 6 bases and J gave up 5 bases, with 10 bases separating them. CDR3 amino acids: CASSRTGTEAFF. The CDR3 nucleotides read TGTGCCAGCAGCCGCACAGGGACTGAAGCTTTCTTT.

The rearrangement uses TRBV6-5 and TRBJ1-6; 8 nucleotides align to TRBD1. J gave up 9 bases and V 6 bases, and 7 bases lay outside the gene matches. Germline V gene lookup returns CDR1 MNHEY and CDR2 SVGAGI. CDR3 length: 14 amino acids. The CDR3 protein is CASSEDRGGSPLHF. The CDR3 coding sequence is TGTGCCAGCAGCGAAGACAGGGGTGGTTCACCCCTCCACTTT.

DNA of the CDR3: TGTGCCAGCAGCCCGGGGACAGGGAGGACAGATACGCAGTATTTT. It is translated as CASSPGTGRTDTQYF. The chain uses TRBV7-2 and TRBJ2-3, with 9 bases identical to TRBD1. The germline gives CDR1 SGHTA, CDR2 FQGNSA. The CDR3 consists of 15 residues. The V and J ends lost 5 bases and 3 bases, in that order; junction bases with no gene match: 6.

The V gene is TRBV19, the J gene TRBJ1-1; D perhaps matches TRBD1 (5 bases). The CDR3 is made up of 14 amino acids. Germline CDR1 LNHDA, CDR2 SQIVND (reference sequence). Trimming removed 6 bases at V and 5 bases at J, with 16 bases between. As DNA, the CDR3 is TGTGCCAGTAGGGGGCGCTTAGGGGTGACTGAAGCTTTCTTT. Translating gives CASRGRLGVTEAFF.

The rearrangement links TRBV9 to TRBJ2-1, with 8 nucleotides matching TRBD2. The V gene end was trimmed by 3 bases and the J gene end by 2 bases; junction bases not matched to a gene: 7. Per germline, CDR1 SGDLS and CDR2 YYNGEE. This CDR3 has 16 amino acids. The CDR3 reads CASSAAGGRTYNEQFF. In nucleotides, the CDR3 is TGTGCCAGCAGCGCTGCGGGGGGACGGACCTACAATGAGCAGTTCTTC.

This clone was counted a few times. V usage is TRBV25-1 and J usage is TRBJ2-6, with 10 bases lining up with TRBD1. This CDR3 has 17 residues. V shed 6 bases and J 2 bases; nucleotides not matched to a gene: 7. The germline CDR1 and CDR2 sequences are MGHDK and SYGVNS. The DNA of the CDR3 is TGTGCCAGCAGGTCGGGACAGGGGACTCCTGGGGCCAACGTCCTGACTTTC. This gives the protein CASRSGQGTPGANVLTF.

This clone has only a few counts. This likely stems from a read error, as it lies one base from a far larger clone. The rearrangement joins TRBV7-9 to TRBJ1-5, with D possibly being TRBD1 (6 bases). CDR3 length: 14 amino acids. CDR1 is SEHNR, CDR2 FQNEAQ, per germline (reference sequence). V lost 6 bases and J lost 7, with 16 bases in between. The CDR3: CASRWGGPEQPQHF. CDR3 DNA sequence: TGTGCCAGCAGATGGGGGGGGCCGGAACAGCCCCAGCATTTT.

This clone was seen more than once but under ten times. The CDR3 is CASSEIGTGYGYTF. The CDR3 DNA reads as TGTGCCAGCAGTGAAATCGGGACAGGGTATGGCTACACCTTC. The V call is TRBV6-1, the J call TRBJ1-2; 9 positions match TRBD1. V trimming: 2 bases; J trimming: 5 bases; junction bases outside the gene matches: 3. Germline values: CDR1 MNHNS, CDR2 SASEGT. CDR3 size: 14 residues.

The chain carries TRBV9 and TRBJ1-1, with TRBD1 identical over 9 bases. CDR3 length: 16 amino acids. The V gene end was trimmed by 4 bases and the J gene end by 3 bases; junction bases not matched to a gene: 10. Germline loops: CDR1 SGDLS, CDR2 YYNGEE. The CDR3 DNA follows: TGTGCCAGCAGCCCTTACCCGGACAGGGGAGACACTGAAGCTTTCTTT. It translates to CASSPYPDRGDTEAFF.

The chain uses TRBV7-9 and TRBJ2-3; possible D gene TRBD2, 7 bases. Germline V gene sequence: CDR1 SEHNR, CDR2 FQNEAQ (reference sequence). The CDR3 has 16 residues. The V end was cut by 1 base, the J end by 6 bases, with 17 bases between. Here the CDR3 DNA reads TGTGCCAGCAGCTTAGAGCGGGACACCCTGCGGGATACGCAGTATTTT. Residues: CASSLERDTLRDTQYF.

The rearrangement links TRBV6-1 to TRBJ2-3; TRBD2 is a possible D gene (6 bases). CDR1 is MNHNS, CDR2 SASEGT, per germline. The CDR3 covers 15 residues. The V end was cut by 5 bases, the J end by 5 bases, with 17 bases between. The CDR3 bases are TGTGCCAGCAGTCGGGGTAGCGGTCAAGTAGATACGCAGTATTTT. Its protein is CASSRGSGQVDTQYF.

The V gene is TRBV29-1, the J gene TRBJ2-3, with 9 bases aligning to TRBD2. CDR1 and CDR2 from the germline V gene are SQVTM and ANQGSEA. The CDR3 totals 13 residues. The V and J ends lost 6 bases and 3 bases, in that order; junction bases with no gene match: 4. CDR3 sequence: CSVYSGGTDTQYF. CDR3 DNA: TGCAGCGTCTATAGCGGGGGAACAGATACGCAGTATTTT.

The V and J genes are TRBV29-1 and TRBJ2-7; D perhaps matches TRBD2 (5 bases). Germline V CDR1 and CDR2: SQVTM, ANQGSEA. Trimming removed 1 base from V and 2 bases from J, with 15 bases in between. The CDR3 is made up of 15 amino acids. The CDR3, as DNA: TGCAGCGTTGAAGCCCGAGGAGGTGAGGCCTACGAGCAGTACTTC. Translated: CSVEARGGEAYEQYF.

This chain joins TRBV7-2 and TRBJ1-4; D is perhaps TRBD1 (5 bases). Per germline, CDR1 SGHTA and CDR2 FQGNSA. The CDR3 totals 14 residues. The V gene lost 3 bases and the J gene lost 3 bases, with 8 bases spanning the gap. The CDR3 DNA sequence: TGTGCCAGCAGCTTTATGGGGCCTAATGAAAAACTGTTTTTT. Translation: CASSFMGPNEKLFF.

The rearrangement joins TRBV10-3 to TRBJ2-7; 8 nucleotides align to TRBD2. This CDR3 contains 14 residues. The trim removed 6 bases at V and 5 bases at J, leaving 9 bases unmatched. Per germline, CDR1 ENHRY and CDR2 SYGVKD. CDR3 in DNA: TGTGCCATCAGGGACAACGGGAGGGGAAACGAGCAGTACTTC. This codes for CAIRDNGRGNEQYF.

This chain joins TRBV5-4 and TRBJ2-5; 7 bases are a match to TRBD2. The length of the CDR3 is 13 residues. Germline trimming cut 1 base from V and 3 bases from J; bases unmatched to any gene: 0. Germline assignment: CDR1 SGHNT and CDR2 YYREEE (reference sequence). DNA for the CDR3: TGTGCCAGCAGCTTGCGGGGGGAAGAGACCCAGTACTTC. Translation: CASSLRGEETQYF.

The chain uses TRBV19 and TRBJ1-1; D may be TRBD1 (5 bases). V dropped 7 bases and J dropped 0 bases, with 12 bases sitting between them. The CDR3 runs to 14 residues. The V gene's germline CDR1 is LNHDA and CDR2 SQIVND (reference sequence). For the CDR3, the DNA is TGTGCCAGTACCTTGGGAGGGGTGAACACTGAAGCTTTCTTT. Translated, it gives CASTLGGVNTEAFF.

The chain recombines TRBV7-3 with TRBJ2-3; D unclear. V lost 4 bases and J 3 bases, leaving 14 bases between the germline ends. The CDR3 contains 15 residues. Germline assignment: CDR1 SGHTA and CDR2 FQGTGA. The CDR3 is CASSSPHTPTDTQYF. DNA for the CDR3: TGTGCCAGCAGCTCACCCCATACACCGACAGATACGCAGTATTTT.

The genes are TRBV4-2 and TRBJ2-2; 10 positions agree with TRBD2. CDR3 length equals 16 residues. Germline V gives CDR1 LGHNA, CDR2 YNFKEQ. V lost 3 bases and J lost 7; bases outside the gene matches: 8. DNA of the CDR3: TGTGCCAGCAGCCAGGAGCGGGGGGGGCGCCTCGGGGAGCTGTTTTTT. Its protein is CASSQERGGRLGELFF.

J is TRBJ2-7 and V is TRBV27; TRBD2 matches 13 bases. With V trimmed by 6 bases and J by 3 bases, 5 bases remained unmatched. The CDR3 spans 15 residues. The germline V gene has CDR1 MNHEY and CDR2 SMNVEV (reference sequence). The CDR3 nucleotides are TGTGCCAGCAGGTACGGACTAGCGGGAGTCTACGAGCAGTACTTC. It translates to CASRYGLAGVYEQYF.

This chain uses TRBV15 with TRBJ2-3, with D perhaps TRBD1 (5 bases). This CDR3 has 14 amino acids. V was cut by 2 bases and J by 6 bases, with 12 bases left in between. Germline-derived CDR1 and CDR2 are LNHNV and YYDKDF (reference sequence). The CDR3 loop reads CATSRMTAWDTQYF. CDR3 coding DNA: TGTGCCACCAGCAGAATGACAGCCTGGGATACGCAGTATTTT. Filled out from reference TRBV15 and TRBJ2-3, the complete variable domain reads DAMVIQNPRYQVTQFGKPVTLSCSQTLNHNVMYWYQQKSSQAPKLLFHYYDKDFNNEADTPDNFQSRRPNTSFCFLDIRSPGLGDTAMYLCATSRMTAWDTQYFGPGTRLTVL.

This chain connects TRBV28 to TRBJ1-4, with a tentative D call TRBD1 (5 bases). The CDR3 extends over 14 amino acids. V was clipped by 4 bases and J by 8 bases, with 14 bases between them. Germline assignment: CDR1 MDHEN and CDR2 SYDVKM. CDR3: CASSSNVGGEKLFF. CDR3 DNA sequence: TGTGCCAGCAGTTCTAACGTCGGGGGAGAAAAACTGTTTTTT.

The chain joins TRBV10-3 to TRBJ2-7, with 11 bases matching TRBD2. CDR3 length: 14 residues. Germline-derived CDR1 and CDR2 are ENHRY and SYGVKD. V was pared by 6 bases and J by 3 bases, with 4 bases of the junction left unmatched. The CDR3 nucleotides are TGTGCCATCAGCGGGACTAGCGGAAACTACGAGCAGTACTTC. Translation: CAISGTSGNYEQYF.

The chain combines TRBV7-9 with TRBJ1-1; D is possibly TRBD1 (6 bases). Trimming cost V 2 bases and J 5 bases, with 9 bases left between them. The CDR3 consists of 13 residues. The germline gives CDR1 SEHNR, CDR2 FQNEAQ (reference sequence). The DNA for the CDR3 is TGTGCCAGCAGCTTAACCCAGGGGACTGAAGCTTTCTTT. This encodes CASSLTQGTEAFF.

This clone was counted only a few times. The chain employs TRBV5-1 and TRBJ2-3, with TRBD2 as a possible D gene (6 bases). Germline V CDR1 and CDR2: SGHRS, YFSETQ. V dropped 0 bases and J dropped 4 bases, with 21 bases sitting between them. The CDR3 totals 18 residues. The CDR3 sequence is CASSLVSGGGIGADTQYF. The DNA for the CDR3 is TGCGCCAGCAGCTTGGTCTCTGGGGGAGGAATAGGCGCAGATACGCAGTATTTT.

V and J are TRBV6-6 and TRBJ2-2; 7 positions match TRBD1. Germline lookup yields CDR1 MNHNY and CDR2 SVGAGI (reference sequence). V dropped 7 bases and J dropped 1; count of bases not matched to a gene: 9. The CDR3 is 16 amino acids. In nucleotides, the CDR3 is TGTGCCAGCATCAAACAGGGGTTAGGGAACACCGGGGAGCTGTTTTTT. Amino acids: CASIKQGLGNTGELFF.